This T cell receptor (beta chain) was captured in a study of blood T cell repertoires in COVID-19. The V end was cut by 2 bases, the J end by 3 bases, with 7 bases between. The length of the CDR3 is 13 residues. Profiling relied on immunoSEQ multiplex PCR, and the TCRdb table lists in-frame clones only, not all of them. The sample lists around 240,000 clones, 70% to 85% seen once, with around 1.5% in the top ten. Sequenced: peripheral blood. The chain is built from TRBV12-3 or TRBV12-4 and TRBJ1-1, with D unresolved. The sequence was obtained from a woman aged 40 to 50 who had recovered from COVID-19. The chain's CDR3 is CASSLLVDTEAFF. The CDR3 DNA is TGTGCCAGCAGTTTACTCGTCGACACTGAAGCTTTCTTT.